This paragraph covers one T cell receptor (beta chain) sequence. These data originate in a study of blood T cell repertoires in COVID-19. At the level of the study: The study drew acute and convalescent COVID-19 samples from the United States, Italy and Spain. Nucleic acid was either cDNA or gDNA, and it came from T cells, B-cell-depleted T cells, or PBMCs.

The CDR3 consists of 15 residues. Germline values: CDR1 MDHEN, CDR2 SYDVKM. J was trimmed by 2 bases and V by 5 bases; bases with no gene match: 6. Clones were read by immunoSEQ multiplex PCR, and TCRdb kept only the in-frame ones, dropping some. The table lists about 200,000 clones, about four fifths of them singletons. V usage is TRBV28 and J usage is TRBJ1-3, with 7 bases lining up with TRBD1. The sequence was collected from a woman aged 45 to 65 with acute COVID-19. Sequencing was performed on PBMCs or T cells enriched from blood (not recorded which). CDR3 DNA sequence: TGTGCCAGCAGTAGCGACAGGGTAGCTGGAAACACCATATATTTT. Translation gives CASSSDRVAGNTIYF.